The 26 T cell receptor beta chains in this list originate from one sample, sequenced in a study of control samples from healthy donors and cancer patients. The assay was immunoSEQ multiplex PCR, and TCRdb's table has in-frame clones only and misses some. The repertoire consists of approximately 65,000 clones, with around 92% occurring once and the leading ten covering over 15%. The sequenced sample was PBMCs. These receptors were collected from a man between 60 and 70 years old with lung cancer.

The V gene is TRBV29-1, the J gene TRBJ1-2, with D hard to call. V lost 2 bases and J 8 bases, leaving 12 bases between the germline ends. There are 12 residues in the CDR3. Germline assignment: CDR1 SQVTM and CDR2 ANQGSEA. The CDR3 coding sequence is TGCAGCGTTGAACGTATGGGGTGGGGCTACACCTTC. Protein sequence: CSVERMGWGYTF.

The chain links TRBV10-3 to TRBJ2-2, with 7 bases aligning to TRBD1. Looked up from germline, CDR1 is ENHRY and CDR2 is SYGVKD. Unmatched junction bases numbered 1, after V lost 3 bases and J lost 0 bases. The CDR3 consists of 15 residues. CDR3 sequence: CAISEGTANTGELFF. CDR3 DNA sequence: TGTGCCATCAGTGAAGGGACAGCGAACACCGGGGAGCTGTTTTTT.

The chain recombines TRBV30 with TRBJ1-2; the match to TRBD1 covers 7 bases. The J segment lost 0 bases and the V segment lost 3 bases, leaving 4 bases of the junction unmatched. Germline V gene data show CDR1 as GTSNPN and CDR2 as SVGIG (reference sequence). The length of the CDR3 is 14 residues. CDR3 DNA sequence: TGTGCCTGGAGCAGGGGGAATTCTAACTATGGCTACACCTTC. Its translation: CAWSRGNSNYGYTF.

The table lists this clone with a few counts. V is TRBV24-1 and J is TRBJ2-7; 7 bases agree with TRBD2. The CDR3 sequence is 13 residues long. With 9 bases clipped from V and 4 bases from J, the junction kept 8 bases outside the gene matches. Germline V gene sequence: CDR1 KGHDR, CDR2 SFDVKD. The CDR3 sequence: CATGRAGSYEQYV. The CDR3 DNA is TGTGCCACCGGGAGGGCGGGCTCTTACGAGCAGTACGTC.

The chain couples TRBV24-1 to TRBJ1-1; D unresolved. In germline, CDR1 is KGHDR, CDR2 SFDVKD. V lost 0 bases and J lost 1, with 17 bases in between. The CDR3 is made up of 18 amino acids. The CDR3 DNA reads TGTGCCACCAGTGATTTGTCTATGACTAGATACTCGAACACTGAAGCTTTCTTT. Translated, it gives CATSDLSMTRYSNTEAFF.

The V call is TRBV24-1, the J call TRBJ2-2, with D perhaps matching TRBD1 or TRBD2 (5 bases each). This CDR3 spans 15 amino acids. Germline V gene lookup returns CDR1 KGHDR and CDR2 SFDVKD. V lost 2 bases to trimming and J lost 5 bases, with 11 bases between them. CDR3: CATSDWGFGTGELFF. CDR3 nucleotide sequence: TGTGCCACCAGTGATTGGGGGTTCGGGACCGGGGAGCTGTTTTTT.

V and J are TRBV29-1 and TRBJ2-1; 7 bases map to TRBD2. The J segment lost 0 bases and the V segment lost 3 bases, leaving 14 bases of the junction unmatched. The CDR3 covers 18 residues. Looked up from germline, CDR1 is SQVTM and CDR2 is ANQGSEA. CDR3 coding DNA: TGCAGCGTTGATTCCGGACTAGTCCTCTCGGCCTCCTACAATGAGCAGTTCTTC. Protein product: CSVDSGLVLSASYNEQFF.

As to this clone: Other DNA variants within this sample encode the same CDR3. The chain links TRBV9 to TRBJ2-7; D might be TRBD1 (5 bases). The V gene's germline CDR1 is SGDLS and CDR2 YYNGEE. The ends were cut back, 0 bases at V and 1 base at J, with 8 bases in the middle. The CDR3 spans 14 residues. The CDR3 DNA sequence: TGTGCCAGCAGCGTAGGGGGCAGTTCCTACGAGCAGTACTTC. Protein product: CASSVGGSSYEQYF.

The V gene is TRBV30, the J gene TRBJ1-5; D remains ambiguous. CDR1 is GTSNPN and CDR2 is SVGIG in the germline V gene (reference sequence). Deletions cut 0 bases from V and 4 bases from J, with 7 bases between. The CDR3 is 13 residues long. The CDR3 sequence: CAWSVSQNQPQHF. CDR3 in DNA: TGTGCCTGGAGTGTATCCCAAAATCAGCCCCAGCATTTT.

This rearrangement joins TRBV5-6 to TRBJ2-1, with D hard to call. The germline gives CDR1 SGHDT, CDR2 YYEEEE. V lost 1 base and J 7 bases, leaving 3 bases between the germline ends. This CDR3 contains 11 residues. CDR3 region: CASSLRNEQFF. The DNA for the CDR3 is TGTGCCAGCAGCTTGCGAAATGAGCAGTTCTTC.

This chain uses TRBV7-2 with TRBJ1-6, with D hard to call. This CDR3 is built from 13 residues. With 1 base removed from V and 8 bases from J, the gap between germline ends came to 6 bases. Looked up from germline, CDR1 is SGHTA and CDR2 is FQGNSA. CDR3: CASSLEGHSPLHF. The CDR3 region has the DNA TGTGCCAGCAGCTTAGAAGGCCATTCACCCCTCCACTTT. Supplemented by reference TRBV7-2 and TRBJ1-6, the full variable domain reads GAGVSQSPSNKVTEKGKDVELRCDPISGHTALYWYRQSLGQGLEFLIYFQGNSAPDKSGLPSDRFSAERTGGSVSTLTIQRTQQEDSAVYLCASSLEGHSPLHFGNGTRLTVT.

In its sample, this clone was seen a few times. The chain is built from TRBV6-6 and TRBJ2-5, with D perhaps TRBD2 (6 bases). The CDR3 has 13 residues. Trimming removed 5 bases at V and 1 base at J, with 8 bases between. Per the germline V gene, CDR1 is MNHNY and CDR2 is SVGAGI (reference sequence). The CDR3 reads CASSRLVQETQYF. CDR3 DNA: TGTGCCAGCAGTAGACTAGTCCAAGAGACCCAGTACTTC.

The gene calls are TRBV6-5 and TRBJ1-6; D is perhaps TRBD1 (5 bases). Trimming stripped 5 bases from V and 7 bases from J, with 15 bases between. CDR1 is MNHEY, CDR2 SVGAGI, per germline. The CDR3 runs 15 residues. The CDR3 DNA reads TGTGCCAGCAGTCCCCCTAACAGGAGAAATTCACCCCTCCACTTT. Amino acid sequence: CASSPPNRRNSPLHF.

Written as DNA, the CDR3 is TGCGCCAGCAGCCAGAGACAGGGTAACACTGAAGCTTTCTTT. This encodes CASSQRQGNTEAFF. The chain recombines TRBV4-1 with TRBJ1-1; 7 bases fit TRBD1. Germline assignment: CDR1 MGHRA and CDR2 YSYEKL. Trimming took 3 bases from V and 2 from J; bases not matched to a gene: 3. The CDR3 is 14 residues long.

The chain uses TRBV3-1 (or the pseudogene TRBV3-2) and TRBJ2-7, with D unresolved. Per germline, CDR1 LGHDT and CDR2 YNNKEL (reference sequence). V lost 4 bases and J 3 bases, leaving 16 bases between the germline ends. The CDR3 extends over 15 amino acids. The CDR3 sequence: CASSPTMSVDYEQYF. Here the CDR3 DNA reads TGTGCCAGCAGCCCCACAATGTCTGTTGACTACGAGCAGTACTTC.

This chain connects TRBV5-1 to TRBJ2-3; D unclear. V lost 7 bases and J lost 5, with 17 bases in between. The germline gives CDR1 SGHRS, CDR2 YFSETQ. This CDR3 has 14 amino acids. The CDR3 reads CASFFGGSQDTQYF. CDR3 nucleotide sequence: TGCGCCAGCTTCTTCGGTGGGTCCCAAGATACGCAGTATTTT.

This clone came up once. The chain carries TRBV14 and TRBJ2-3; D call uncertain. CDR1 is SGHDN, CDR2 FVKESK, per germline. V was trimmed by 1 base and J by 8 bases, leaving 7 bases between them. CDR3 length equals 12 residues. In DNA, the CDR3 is TGTGCCAGCAGCCAAGGGTGGTTTACGCAGTATTTT. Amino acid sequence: CASSQGWFTQYF.

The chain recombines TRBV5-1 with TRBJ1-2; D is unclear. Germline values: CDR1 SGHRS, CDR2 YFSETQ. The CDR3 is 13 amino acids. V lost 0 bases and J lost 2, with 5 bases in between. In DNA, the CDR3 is TGCGCCAGCAGCTTGGCGGGGAACTATGGCTACACCTTC. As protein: CASSLAGNYGYTF.

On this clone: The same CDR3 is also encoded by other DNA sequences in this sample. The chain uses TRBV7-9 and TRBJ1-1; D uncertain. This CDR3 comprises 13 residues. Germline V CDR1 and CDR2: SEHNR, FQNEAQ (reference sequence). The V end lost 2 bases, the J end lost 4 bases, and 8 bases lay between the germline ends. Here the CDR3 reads CASSLQGGTEAFF. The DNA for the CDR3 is TGTGCCAGCAGCTTACAAGGTGGCACTGAAGCTTTCTTT.

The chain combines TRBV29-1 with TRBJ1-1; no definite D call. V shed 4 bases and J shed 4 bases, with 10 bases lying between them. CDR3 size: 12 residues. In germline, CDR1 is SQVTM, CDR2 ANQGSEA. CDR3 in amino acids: CSVGRVGTEAFF. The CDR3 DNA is TGCAGCGTTGGTAGGGTAGGCACTGAAGCTTTCTTT.

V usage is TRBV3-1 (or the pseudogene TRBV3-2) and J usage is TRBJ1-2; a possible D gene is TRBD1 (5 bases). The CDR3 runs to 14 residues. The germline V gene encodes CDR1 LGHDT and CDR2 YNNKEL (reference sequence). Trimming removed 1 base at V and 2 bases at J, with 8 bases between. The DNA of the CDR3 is TGTGCCAGCAGCCAAGTTGCAGGGAACTATGGCTACACCTTC. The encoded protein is CASSQVAGNYGYTF.

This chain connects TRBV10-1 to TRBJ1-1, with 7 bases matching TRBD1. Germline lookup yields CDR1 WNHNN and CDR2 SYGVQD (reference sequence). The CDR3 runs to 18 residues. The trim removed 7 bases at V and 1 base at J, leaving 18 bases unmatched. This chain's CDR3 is CASTQLQSQGGTNTEAFF. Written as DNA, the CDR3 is TGCGCCAGCACCCAACTTCAGAGTCAGGGGGGGACGAACACTGAAGCTTTCTTT.

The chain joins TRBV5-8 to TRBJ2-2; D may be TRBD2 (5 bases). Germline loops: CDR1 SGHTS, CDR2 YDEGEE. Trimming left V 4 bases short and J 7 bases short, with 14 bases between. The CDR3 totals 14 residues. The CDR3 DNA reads TGTGCCAGCAGCAAAGACACTGCGGGCGGGGAGCTGTTTTTT. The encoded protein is CASSKDTAGGELFF.

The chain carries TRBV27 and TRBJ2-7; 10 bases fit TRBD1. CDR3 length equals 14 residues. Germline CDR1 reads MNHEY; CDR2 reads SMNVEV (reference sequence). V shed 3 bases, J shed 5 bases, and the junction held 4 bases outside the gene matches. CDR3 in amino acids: CASSFGTGDHEQYF. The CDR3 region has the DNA TGTGCCAGCAGTTTCGGGACAGGGGACCACGAGCAGTACTTC.

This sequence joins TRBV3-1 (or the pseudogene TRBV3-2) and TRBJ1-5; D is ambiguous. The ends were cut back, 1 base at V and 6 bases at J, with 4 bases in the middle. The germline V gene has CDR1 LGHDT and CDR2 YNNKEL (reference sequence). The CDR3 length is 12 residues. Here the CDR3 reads CASSQGSQPQHF. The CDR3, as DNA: TGTGCCAGCAGCCAAGGAAGTCAGCCCCAGCATTTT.

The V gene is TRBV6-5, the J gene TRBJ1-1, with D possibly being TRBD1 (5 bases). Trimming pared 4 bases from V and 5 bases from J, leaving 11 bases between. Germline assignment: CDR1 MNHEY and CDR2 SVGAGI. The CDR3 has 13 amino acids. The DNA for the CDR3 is TGTGCCAGCAGTTCGGGGACGGCTACTGAAGCTTTCTTT. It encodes CASSSGTATEAFF.